This paragraph covers one TCR beta chain sequence. Its antigen is currently unknown. Sequencing of TCR beta was performed on blood CD8+ and CD4+ T cells. TEMRA cells were FACS-enriched, with CD8+ and CD4+ T cells isolated negatively. This entry comes from a study of CD8 T cells in Susac syndrome. Study findings and constraints: The study found that Susac CD8+ clonal expansion peaked in TEMRA cells and active patients.

Random-hexamer reverse transcription was applied to roughly 0.5 to 1 ug RNA. The method of amplification for TCR beta CDR3 was immunoSEQ multiplex PCR, covering 54 Vbeta and 13 Jbeta. TCRdb re-derived calls from the immunoSEQ multiplex PCR reads in MiXCR, one entry per CDR3 protein. The sample has about 190,000 distinct CDR3 sequences, over 90% seen once. V gave up 11 bases and J gave up 5 bases; unmatched junction bases: 14. CDR1 is SGHVS, CDR2 FNYEAQ, per germline. There are 15 residues in the CDR3. The rearrangement links TRBV7-6 to TRBJ2-5, with TRBD1 matching 10 bases. The sequenced sample was CD8+ T cells from PBMCs. The receptor was isolated from a human donor with Susac syndrome. The CDR3 bases are TGTGCCTCCGAAAGGACAGGGGGGTATGGGGAGACCCAGTACTTC. This codes for CASERTGGYGETQYF.